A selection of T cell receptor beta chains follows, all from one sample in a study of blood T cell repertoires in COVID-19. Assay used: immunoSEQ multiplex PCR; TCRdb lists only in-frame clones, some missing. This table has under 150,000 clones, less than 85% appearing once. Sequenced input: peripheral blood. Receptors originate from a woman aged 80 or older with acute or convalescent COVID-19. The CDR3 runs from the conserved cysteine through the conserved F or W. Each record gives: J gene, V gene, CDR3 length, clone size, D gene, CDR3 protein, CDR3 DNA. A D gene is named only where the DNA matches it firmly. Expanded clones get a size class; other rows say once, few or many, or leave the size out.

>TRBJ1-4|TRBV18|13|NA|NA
CASSPRSNEKLFF
TGTGCCAGCTCACCGAGAAGTAATGAAAAACTGTTTTTT
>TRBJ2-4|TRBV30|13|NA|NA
CAWSVGIHQLQYF
TGTGCCTGGAGTGTCGGTATCCACCAACTTCAGTACTTC
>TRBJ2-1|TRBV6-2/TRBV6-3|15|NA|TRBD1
CASSYQRQGFGEQFF
TGTGCCAGCAGTTACCAGAGACAGGGATTCGGTGAGCAGTTCTTC
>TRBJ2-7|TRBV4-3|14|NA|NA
CASSQDPRDYEQYF
TGCGCCAGCAGCCAAGATCCGAGGGACTACGAGCAGTACTTC
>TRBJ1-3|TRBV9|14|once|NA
CASSEQGTGNTIYF
TGTGCCAGCAGTGAGCAGGGTACTGGAAACACCATATATTTT
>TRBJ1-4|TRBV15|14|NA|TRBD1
CATSRGTANEKLFF
TGTGCCACCAGCAGGGGGACAGCTAATGAAAAACTGTTTTTT
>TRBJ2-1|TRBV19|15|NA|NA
CASSILLGPIGEQFF
TGTGCCAGTAGTATATTACTAGGGCCAATAGGTGAGCAGTTCTTC
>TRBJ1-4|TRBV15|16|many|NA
CATSRDRASTNEKLFF
TGTGCCACCAGCAGAGATCGCGCATCAACTAATGAAAAACTGTTTTTT
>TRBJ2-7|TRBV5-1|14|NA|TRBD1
CASSSGTGGYEQYF
TGCGCCAGCAGTTCCGGGACAGGGGGCTACGAGCAGTACTTC
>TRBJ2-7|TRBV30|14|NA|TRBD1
CAWSRGTGVYEQYF
TGTGCCTGGAGTCGGGGGACAGGGGTCTACGAGCAGTACTTC
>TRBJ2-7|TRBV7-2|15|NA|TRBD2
CASSLDLAVSYEQYF
TGTGCCAGCAGCTTAGACCTAGCGGTCTCCTACGAGCAGTACTTC
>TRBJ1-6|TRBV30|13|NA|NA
CALRDFNNSPLHF
TGTGCGCTCCGGGACTTCAACAATTCACCCCTCCACTTT
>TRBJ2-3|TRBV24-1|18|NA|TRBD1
CATSDSRGGRASTDTQYF
TGTGCCACCAGTGACTCCCGAGGGGGCAGGGCGAGCACAGATACGCAGTATTTT
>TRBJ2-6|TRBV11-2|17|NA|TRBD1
CASSSGQAYSGANVLTF
TGTGCCAGCAGCTCCGGACAGGCGTACTCTGGGGCCAACGTCCTGACTTTC
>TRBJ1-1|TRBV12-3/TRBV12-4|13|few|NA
CASSLGGNTEAFF
TGTGCCAGCAGTTTAGGAGGGAACACTGAAGCTTTCTTT
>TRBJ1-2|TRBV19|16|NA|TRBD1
CASSTLGQGEDYGYTF
TGTGCCAGTAGTACCCTGGGACAGGGTGAAGACTATGGCTACACCTTC
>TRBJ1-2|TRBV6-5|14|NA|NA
CASSPRQGIGGYTF
TGTGCCAGCAGTCCCCGGCAGGGAATAGGTGGCTACACCTTC
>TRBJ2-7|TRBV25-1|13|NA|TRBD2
CASSSGTTYEQYF
TGTGCCAGCAGTTCCGGGACTACCTACGAGCAGTACTTC
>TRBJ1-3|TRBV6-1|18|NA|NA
CASSALDIALSSGNTIYF
TGTGCCAGCAGTGCGTTGGACATTGCCCTAAGCTCTGGAAACACCATATATTTT
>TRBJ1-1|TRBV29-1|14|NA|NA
CSARWGVMNTEAFF
TGCAGTGCAAGGTGGGGGGTCATGAACACTGAAGCTTTCTTT